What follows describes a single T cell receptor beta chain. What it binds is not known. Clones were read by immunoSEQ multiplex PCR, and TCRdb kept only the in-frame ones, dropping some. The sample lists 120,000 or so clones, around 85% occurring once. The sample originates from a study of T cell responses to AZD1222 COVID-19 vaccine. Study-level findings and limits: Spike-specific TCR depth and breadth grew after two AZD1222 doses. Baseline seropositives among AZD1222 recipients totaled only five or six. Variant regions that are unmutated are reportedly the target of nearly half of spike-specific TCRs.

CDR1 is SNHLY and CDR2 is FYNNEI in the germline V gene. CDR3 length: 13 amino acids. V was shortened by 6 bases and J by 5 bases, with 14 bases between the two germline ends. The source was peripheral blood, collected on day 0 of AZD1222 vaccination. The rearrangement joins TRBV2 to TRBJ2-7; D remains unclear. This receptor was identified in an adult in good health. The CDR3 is CASSAQKGHEQYF. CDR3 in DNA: TGTGCCAGCAGCGCCCAGAAGGGCCACGAGCAGTACTTC.